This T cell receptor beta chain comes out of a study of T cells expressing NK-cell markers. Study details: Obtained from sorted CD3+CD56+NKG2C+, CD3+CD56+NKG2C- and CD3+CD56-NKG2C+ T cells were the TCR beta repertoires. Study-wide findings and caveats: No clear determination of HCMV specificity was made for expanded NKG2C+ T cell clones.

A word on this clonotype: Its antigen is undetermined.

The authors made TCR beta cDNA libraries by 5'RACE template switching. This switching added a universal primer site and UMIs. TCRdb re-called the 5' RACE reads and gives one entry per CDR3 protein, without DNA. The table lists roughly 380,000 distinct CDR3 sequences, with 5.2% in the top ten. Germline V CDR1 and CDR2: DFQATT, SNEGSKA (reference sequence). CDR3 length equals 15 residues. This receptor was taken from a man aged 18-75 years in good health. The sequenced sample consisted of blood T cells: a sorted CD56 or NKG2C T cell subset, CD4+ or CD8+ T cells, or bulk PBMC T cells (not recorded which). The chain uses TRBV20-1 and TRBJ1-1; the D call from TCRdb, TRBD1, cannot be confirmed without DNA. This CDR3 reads CSANPQNRGNTEAFF.